This TCR beta chain stems from a study of PD-1 blockade in classical Hodgkin lymphoma. Findings and limits, study-wide: A reduction in baseline TCR diversity was reportedly seen in newly diagnosed patients relative to healthy donors. Some patients started nivolumab under 1 year after ASCT, and they were excluded.

V lost 4 bases, J lost 1 base, and 5 bases stayed unmatched. This CDR3 has 15 amino acids. CDR1 LNHDA and CDR2 SQIVND come from the germline V gene (reference sequence). Comments on this clone: Its antigen is unidentified.

Indicated time point: cycle 4 day 1 (C4D1), after 5 to 7 weeks of nivolumab. All patients experienced relapse after autologous stem cell transplantation, and brentuximab vedotin exposure was variable. Classifying best responses yielded complete response, partial response or progressive disease. TCRdb's table, derived via immunoSEQ multiplex PCR, lists solely in-frame clones and lacks some. The table records roughly 30,000 clones, 81% of them present only once. Sequencing was performed on peripheral blood mononuclear cells (PBMCs), taken before the fourth cycle of nivolumab. This chain connects TRBV19 to TRBJ1-1; 8 bases map to TRBD1. This clonotype was obtained from a human donor with classical Hodgkin lymphoma. CDR3 protein: CASSTQGARNTEAFF. CDR3 DNA sequence: TGTGCCAGTAGTACCCAGGGGGCGCGGAACACTGAAGCTTTCTTT.